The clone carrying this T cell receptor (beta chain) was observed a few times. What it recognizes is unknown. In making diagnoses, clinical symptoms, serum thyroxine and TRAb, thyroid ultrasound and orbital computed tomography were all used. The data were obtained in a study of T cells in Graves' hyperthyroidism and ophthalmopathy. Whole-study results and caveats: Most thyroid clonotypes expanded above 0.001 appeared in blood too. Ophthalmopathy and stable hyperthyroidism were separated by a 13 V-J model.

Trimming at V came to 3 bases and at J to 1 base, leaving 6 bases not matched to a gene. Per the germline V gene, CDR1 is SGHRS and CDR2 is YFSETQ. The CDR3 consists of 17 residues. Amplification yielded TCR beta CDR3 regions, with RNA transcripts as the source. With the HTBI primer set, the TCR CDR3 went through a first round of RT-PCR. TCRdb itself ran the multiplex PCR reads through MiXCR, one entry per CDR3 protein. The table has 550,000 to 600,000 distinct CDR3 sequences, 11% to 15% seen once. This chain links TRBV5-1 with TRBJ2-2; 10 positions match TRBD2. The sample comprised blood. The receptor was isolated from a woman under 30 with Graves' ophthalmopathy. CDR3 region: CASSSIAGGLNTGELFF. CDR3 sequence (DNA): TGCGCCAGCAGCTCCATAGCGGGAGGACTGAACACCGGGGAGCTGTTTTTT.